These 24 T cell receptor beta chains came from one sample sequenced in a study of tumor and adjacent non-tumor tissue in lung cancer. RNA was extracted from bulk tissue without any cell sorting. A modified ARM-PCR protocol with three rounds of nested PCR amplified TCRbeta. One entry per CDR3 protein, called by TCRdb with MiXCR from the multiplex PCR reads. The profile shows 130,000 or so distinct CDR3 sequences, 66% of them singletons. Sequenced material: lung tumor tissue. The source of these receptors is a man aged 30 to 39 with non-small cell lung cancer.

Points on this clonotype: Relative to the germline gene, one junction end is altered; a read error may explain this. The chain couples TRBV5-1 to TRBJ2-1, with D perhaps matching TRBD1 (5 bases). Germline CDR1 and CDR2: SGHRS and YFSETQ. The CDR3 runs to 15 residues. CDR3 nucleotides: TGCGCTAGCAGCCAGCACAGGCTCACCTACAATGAGCAGTTCTTC. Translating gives CASSQHRLTYNEQFF.

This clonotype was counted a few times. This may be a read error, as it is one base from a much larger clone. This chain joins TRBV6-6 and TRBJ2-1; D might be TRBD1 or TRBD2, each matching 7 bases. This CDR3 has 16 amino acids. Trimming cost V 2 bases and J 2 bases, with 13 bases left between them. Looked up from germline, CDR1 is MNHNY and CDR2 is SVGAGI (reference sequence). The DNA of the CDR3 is TGTGCCAGCAGTTACCCCAGGGGGGGCGCCTACAATGAGCAGTTCTTC. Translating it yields CASSYPRGGAYNEQFF.

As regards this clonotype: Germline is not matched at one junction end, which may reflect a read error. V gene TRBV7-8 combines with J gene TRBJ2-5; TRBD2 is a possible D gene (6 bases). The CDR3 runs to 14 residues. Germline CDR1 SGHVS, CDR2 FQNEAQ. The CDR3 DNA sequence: TGTGCCAGCAGCTTACTAGGGAGGCAAGAGACCCAGAACTTC. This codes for CASSLLGRQETQNF.

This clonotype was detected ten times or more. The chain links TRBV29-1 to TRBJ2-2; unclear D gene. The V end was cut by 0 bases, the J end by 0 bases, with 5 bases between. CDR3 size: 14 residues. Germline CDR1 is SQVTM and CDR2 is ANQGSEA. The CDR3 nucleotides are TGCAGCGTTGAAGAGTCCCCGAACACCGGGGAGCTGTTTTTT. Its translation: CSVEESPNTGELFF.

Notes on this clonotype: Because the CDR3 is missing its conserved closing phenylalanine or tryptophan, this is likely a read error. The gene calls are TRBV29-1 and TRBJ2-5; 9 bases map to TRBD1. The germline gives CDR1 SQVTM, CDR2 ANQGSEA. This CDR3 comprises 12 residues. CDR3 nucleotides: TGCAGCGGCGCAACAGGGGGCGAGACTCAGTACCTC. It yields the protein CSGATGGETQYL.

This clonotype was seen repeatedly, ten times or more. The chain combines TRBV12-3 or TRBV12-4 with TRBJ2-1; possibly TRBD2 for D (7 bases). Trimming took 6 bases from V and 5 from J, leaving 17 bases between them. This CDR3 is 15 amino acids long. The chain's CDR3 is CASSRGGAGDNEQFF. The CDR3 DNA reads TGTGCCAGCAGCAGAGGGGGGGCTGGTGACAATGAGCAGTTCTTC.

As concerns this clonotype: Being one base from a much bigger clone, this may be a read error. In DNA, the CDR3 is TGTGCCAGCAGGGAGGACAGTCATCGGCCCCAGCATTTT. This encodes CASREDSHRPQHF. The chain links TRBV6-2 or TRBV6-3 to TRBJ1-5; D is possibly TRBD1 (6 bases). Germline CDR1 and CDR2: MNHEY and SVGEGT. V was shortened by 6 bases and J by 9 bases, with 15 bases between the two germline ends. CDR3 length: 13 residues.

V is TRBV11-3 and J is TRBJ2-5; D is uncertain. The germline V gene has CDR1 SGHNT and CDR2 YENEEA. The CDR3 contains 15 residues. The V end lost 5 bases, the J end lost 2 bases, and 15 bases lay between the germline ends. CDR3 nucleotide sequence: TGTGCCAGCAGCCCCCCCACAGTGTATCAAGAGACCCAGTACTTC. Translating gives CASSPPTVYQETQYF.

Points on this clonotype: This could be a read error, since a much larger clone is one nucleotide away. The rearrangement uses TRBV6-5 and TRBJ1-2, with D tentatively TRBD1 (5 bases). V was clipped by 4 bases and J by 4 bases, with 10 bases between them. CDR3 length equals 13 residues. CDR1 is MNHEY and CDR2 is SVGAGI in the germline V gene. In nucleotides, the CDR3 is TGTGCCAGCAGTTGGGGCGGTCTCTATGGCTACACCTTC. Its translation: CASSWGGLYGYTF.

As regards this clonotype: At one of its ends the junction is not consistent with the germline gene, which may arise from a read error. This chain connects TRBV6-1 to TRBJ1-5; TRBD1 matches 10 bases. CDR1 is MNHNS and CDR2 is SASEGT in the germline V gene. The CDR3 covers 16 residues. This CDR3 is CASSTPTGGLNQSQHF. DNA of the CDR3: TGTGCCAGCAGTACCCCGACAGGGGGCCTCAATCAGTCCCAGCATTTT.

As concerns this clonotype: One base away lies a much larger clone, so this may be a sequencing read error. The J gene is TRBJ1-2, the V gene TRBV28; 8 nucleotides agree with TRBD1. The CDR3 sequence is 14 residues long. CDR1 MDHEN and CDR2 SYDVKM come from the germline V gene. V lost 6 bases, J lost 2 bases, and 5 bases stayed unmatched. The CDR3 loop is CASRETGANYGYTF. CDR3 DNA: TGTGCCAGCAGAGAGACAGGGGCGAACTATGGCTACACCTTC.

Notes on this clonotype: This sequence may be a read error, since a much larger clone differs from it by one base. The CDR3 here is CVSSTLGQGPTEQYF. For the CDR3, the DNA is TGTGTCAGCAGCACACTAGGACAGGGCCCGACCGAGCAGTACTTC. The V and J genes are TRBV6-5 and TRBJ2-7; 8 nucleotides line up with TRBD1. The CDR3 length is 15 residues. CDR1 is MNHEY, CDR2 SVGAGI, per germline.

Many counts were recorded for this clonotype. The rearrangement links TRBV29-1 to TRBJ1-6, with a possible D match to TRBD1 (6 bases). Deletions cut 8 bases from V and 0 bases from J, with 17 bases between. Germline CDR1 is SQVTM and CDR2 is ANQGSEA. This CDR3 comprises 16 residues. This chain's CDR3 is CSSWGAKSSYNSPLHF. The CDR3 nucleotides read TGCAGCTCATGGGGGGCAAAAAGCTCCTATAATTCACCCCTCCACTTT. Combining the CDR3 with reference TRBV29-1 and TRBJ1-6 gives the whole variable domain SAVISQKPSRDICQRGTSLTIQCQVDSQVTMMFWYRQQPGQSLTLIATANQGSEATYESGFVIDKFPISRPNLTFSTLTVSNMSPEDSSIYLCSSWGAKSSYNSPLHFGNGTRLTVT.

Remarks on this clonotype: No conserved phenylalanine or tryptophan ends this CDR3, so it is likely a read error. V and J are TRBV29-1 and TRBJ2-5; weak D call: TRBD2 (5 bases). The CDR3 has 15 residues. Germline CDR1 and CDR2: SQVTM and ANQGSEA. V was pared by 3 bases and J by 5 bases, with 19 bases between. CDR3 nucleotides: TGCAGCGTTGACTTGTTGCAAGGAGGTCAGGAGACCCAGTACTTA. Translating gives CSVDLLQGGQETQYL.

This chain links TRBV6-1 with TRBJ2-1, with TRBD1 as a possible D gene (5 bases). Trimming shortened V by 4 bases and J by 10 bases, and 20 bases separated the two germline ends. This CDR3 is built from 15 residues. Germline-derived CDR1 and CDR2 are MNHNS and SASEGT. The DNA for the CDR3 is TGTGCCAGCAGTGGAAGGGGCAGTCGATTCGTGGAGCAGTTCTTC. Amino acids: CASSGRGSRFVEQFF.

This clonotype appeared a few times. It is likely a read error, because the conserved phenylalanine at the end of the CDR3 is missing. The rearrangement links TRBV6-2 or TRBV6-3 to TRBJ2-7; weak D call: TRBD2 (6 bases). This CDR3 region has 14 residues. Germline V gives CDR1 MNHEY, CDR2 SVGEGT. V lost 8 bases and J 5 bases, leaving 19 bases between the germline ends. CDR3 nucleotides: TGTGCCAGCTGTCTACTCGGGGGTACAAACGAGCAGTACTCC. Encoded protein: CASCLLGGTNEQYS.

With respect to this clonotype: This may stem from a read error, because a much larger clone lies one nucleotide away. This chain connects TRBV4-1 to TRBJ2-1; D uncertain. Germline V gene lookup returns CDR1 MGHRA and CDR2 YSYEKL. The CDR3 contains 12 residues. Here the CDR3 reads CASSQLGYELFF. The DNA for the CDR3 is TGCGCCAGCAGCCAATTAGGCTATGAGCTGTTCTTC.

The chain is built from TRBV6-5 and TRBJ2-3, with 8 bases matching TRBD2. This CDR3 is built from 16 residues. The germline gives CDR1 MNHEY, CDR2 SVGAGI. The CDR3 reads CVRSYSRTSRTDTQYF. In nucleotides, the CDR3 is TGTGTCAGGAGTTACTCGAGGACTAGCCGCACAGATACGCAGTATTTT.

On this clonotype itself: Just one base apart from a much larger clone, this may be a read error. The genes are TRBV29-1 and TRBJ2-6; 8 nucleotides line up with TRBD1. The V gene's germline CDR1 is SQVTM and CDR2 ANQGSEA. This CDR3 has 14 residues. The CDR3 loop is CSVEQGAGANVLSF. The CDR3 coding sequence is TGCAGCGTTGAACAGGGGGCTGGGGCCAACGTCCTGAGTTTC.

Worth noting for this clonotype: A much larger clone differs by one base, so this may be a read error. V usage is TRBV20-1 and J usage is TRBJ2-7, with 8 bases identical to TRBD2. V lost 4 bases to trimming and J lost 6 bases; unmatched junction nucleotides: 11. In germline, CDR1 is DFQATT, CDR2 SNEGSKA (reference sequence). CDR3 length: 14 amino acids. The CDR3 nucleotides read TGCAGTGCTACGCTTAGCGGGGTGAGGTCCGAGCAGTACTTC. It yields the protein CSATLSGVRSEQYF.

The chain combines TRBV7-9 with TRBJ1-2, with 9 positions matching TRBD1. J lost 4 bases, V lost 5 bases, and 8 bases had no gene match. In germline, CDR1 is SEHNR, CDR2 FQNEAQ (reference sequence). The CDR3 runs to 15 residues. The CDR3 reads CASSQGQGTGYGYTF. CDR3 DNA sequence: TGTGCCAGCAGCCAGGGACAGGGCACTGGCTATGGCTACACCTTC.

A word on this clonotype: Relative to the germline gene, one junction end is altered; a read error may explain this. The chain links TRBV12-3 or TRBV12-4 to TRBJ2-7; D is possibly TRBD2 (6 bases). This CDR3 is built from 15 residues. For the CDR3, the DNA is TGTGCCACCAATTTAGGAGGGACGGGCCCCTACGAACAGTACTTC. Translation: CATNLGGTGPYEQYF.

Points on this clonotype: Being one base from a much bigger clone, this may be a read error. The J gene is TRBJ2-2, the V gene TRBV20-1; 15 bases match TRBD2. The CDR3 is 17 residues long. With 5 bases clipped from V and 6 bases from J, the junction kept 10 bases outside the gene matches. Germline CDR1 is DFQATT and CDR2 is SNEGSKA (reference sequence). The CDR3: CSASRTSGGVLAGELFF. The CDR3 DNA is TGCAGTGCTTCTCGGACTAGCGGGGGGGTTTTAGCCGGGGAGCTGTTTTTT.

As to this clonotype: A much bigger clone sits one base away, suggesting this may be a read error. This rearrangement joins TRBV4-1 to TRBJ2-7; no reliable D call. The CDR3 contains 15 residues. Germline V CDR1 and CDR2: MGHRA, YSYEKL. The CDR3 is CASSLGGGSSYEHYF. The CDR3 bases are TGCGCCAGCAGCCTAGGCGGCGGTAGCTCCTACGAGCATTACTTC.